The text below deals with one T cell receptor beta chain. The data stem from a study of technical replicates of blood from a few donors. This table comes from immunoSEQ multiplex PCR, and its TCRdb copy is limited to in-frame clones, with some not included. The sample lists around 76,000 clones, around nine tenths seen once, with just under 0.25% in the top ten. Germline CDR1 SGDLS, CDR2 YYNGEE. Trimming pared 0 bases from V and 0 bases from J, leaving 9 bases between. The CDR3 sequence is 16 residues long. This receptor was identified in a human donor in good health. The chain recombines TRBV9 with TRBJ1-4; D is uncertain. The sample consisted of T cells isolated from PBMCs. The CDR3 DNA is TGTGCCAGCAGCGTAGGCGGCCCAGCAACTAATGAAAAACTGTTTTTT. Translation: CASSVGGPATNEKLFF.